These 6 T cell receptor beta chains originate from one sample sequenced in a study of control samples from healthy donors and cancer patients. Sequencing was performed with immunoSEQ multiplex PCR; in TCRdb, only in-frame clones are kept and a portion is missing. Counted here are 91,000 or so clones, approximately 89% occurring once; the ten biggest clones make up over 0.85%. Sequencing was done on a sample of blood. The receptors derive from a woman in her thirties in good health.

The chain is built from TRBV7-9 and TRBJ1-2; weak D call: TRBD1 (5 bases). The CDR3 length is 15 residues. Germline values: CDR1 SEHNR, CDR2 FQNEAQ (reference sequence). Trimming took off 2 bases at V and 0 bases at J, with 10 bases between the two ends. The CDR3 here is CASSLHGTSNYGYTF. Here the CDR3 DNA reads TGTGCCAGCAGCTTACACGGGACTTCTAACTATGGCTACACCTTC. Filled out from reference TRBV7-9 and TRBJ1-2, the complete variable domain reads DTGVSQNPRHKITKRGQNVTFRCDPISEHNRLYWYRQTLGQGPEFLTYFQNEAQLEKSRLLSDRFSAERPKGSFSTLEIQRTEQGDSAMYLCASSLHGTSNYGYTFGSGTRLTVV.

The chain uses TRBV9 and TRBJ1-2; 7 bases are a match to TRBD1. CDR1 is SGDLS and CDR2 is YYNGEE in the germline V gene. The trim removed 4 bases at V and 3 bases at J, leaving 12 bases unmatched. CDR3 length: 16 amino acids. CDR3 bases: TGTGCCAGCAGCCCCCGAGTTCCGGGGACAGACTATGGCTACACCTTC. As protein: CASSPRVPGTDYGYTF.

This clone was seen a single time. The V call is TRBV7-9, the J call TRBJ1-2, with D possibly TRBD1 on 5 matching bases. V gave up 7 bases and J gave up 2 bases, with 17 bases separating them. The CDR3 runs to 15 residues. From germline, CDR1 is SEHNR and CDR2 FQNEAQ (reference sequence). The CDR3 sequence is CASIVTGTVNYGYTF. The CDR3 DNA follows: TGTGCCAGCATCGTAACCGGGACCGTGAACTATGGCTACACCTTC.

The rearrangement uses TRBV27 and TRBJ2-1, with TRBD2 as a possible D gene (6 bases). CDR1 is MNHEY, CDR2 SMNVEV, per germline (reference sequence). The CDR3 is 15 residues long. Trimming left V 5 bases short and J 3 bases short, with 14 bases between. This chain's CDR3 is CASSISPGDYNEQFF. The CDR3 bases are TGTGCCAGCAGTATCTCCCCGGGAGACTACAATGAGCAGTTCTTC.

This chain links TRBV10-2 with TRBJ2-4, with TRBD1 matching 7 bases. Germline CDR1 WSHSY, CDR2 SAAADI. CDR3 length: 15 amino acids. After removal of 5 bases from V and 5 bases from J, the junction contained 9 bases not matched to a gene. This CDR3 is CASSISGTVENIQYF. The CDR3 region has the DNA TGCGCCAGCAGTATCTCCGGGACAGTAGAAAACATTCAGTACTTC.

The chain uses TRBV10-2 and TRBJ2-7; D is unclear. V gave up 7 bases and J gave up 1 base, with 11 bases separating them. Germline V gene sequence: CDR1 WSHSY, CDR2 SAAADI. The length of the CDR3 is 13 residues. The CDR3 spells CASIRADSYEQYF. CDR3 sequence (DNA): TGCGCCAGCATCCGGGCGGATTCCTACGAGCAGTACTTC.